Below, one T cell receptor beta chain is given with its context. The antigen remains undetermined. This specimen comes from a study of memory CD4+ T cells and cytomegalovirus serostatus. Study-level findings and limits: Each of approximately 73 CMV-associated TCRbeta sequences occurred in one to five individuals.

Single viable CD3+CD4+CD8-CD45RO+ cells were sorted as the memory CD4+ T cells. After thawing, CD4+ T cells were positively selected. The germline V and J ends were trimmed by 2 bases and 0 bases, with 10 bases remaining between them. The germline V gene encodes CDR1 SGHRS and CDR2 YFSETQ. The CDR3 contains 15 residues. Profiled with immunoSEQ multiplex PCR; TCRdb holds only in-frame clones, not every one. Of about 60,000 clones in the sample, roughly 84% were seen once. The clonotype comes from an adult in good health and CMV-seronegative. Some clones in this sample may be carry-over from other donors' samples. The gene calls are TRBV5-1 and TRBJ2-3; D is undetermined. Sequenced material: memory CD4+ T cells from blood. This chain's CDR3 is CASSLFPGSTDTQYF. DNA for the CDR3: TGCGCCAGCAGCTTATTTCCGGGCAGCACAGATACGCAGTATTTT. Based on the CDR3 plus reference TRBV5-1 and TRBJ2-3, the full variable domain is KAGVTQTPRYLIKTRGQQVTLSCSPISGHRSVSWYQQTPGQGLQFLFEYFSETQRNKGNFPGRFSGRQFSNSRSEMNVSTLELGDSALYLCASSLFPGSTDTQYFGPGTRLTVL.